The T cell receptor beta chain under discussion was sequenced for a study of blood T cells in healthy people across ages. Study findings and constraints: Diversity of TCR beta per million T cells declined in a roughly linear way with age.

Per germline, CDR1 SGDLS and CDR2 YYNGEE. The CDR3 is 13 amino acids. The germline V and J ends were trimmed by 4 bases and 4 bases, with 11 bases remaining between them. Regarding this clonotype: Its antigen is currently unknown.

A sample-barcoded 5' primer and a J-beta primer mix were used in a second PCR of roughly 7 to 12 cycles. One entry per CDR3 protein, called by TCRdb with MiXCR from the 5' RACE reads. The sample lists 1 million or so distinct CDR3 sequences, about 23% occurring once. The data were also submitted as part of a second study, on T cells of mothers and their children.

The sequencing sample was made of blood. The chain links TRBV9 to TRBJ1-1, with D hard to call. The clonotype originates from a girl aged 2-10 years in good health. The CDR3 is CASSHPLGTEAFF. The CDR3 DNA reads TGTGCCAGCAGCCACCCTCTGGGCACTGAAGCTTTCTTT.